This T cell receptor beta chain was found in a study of cytotoxic CD8 clonotypes in ibrutinib-treated CLL. Study conclusions and caveats: The public clonotypes identified were infrequent and showed contraction or stability on treatment. Against age-matched healthy donors, baseline clonality ran higher and tracked circulating CD8+ T-cell counts.

J lost 3 bases, V lost 0 bases, and 7 bases had no gene match. The CDR3 has 16 residues. Germline loops: CDR1 SGHRS, CDR2 YFSETQ. Sequencing used immunoSEQ multiplex PCR; TCRdb keeps in-frame clones, though not all of them. This sample yields 150,000 to 250,000 clones, of which 72% are seen a single time; around an eighth belongs to the top ten. Turning to this clone: Its antigen remains unknown.

The V gene is TRBV5-1, the J gene TRBJ2-7; TRBD1 matches 9 bases. The clonotype was recovered from a human donor with chronic lymphocytic leukemia. The sample here was PBMCs, taken after 24 months of ibrutinib treatment. Here the CDR3 reads CASSLATGGGDYEQYF. The DNA of the CDR3 is TGCGCCAGCAGCTTGGCGACAGGGGGAGGTGACTACGAGCAGTACTTC.